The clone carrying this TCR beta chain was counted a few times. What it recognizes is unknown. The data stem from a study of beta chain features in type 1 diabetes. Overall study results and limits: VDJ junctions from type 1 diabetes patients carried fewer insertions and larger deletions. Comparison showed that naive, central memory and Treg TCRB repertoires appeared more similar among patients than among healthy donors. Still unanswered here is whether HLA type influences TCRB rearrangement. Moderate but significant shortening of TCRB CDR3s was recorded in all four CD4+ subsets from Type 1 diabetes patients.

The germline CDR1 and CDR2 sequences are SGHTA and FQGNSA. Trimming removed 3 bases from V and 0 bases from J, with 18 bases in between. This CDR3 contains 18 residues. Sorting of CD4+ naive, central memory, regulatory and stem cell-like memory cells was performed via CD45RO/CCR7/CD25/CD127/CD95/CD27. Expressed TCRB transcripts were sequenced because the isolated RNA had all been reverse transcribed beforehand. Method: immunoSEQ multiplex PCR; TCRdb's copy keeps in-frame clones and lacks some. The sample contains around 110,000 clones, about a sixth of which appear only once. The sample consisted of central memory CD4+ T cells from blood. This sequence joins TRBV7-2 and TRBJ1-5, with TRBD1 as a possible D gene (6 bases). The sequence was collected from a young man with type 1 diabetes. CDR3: CASSFSPGTTHSNQPQHF. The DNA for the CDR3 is TGTGCCAGCAGCTTTTCCCCAGGGACAACACATAGCAATCAGCCCCAGCATTTT.